This TCR beta chain is drawn from a study of blood T cell repertoires in COVID-19. Study-wide context: T cells, B-cell-depleted T cells, or PBMCs provided the cDNA or gDNA that served as material.

This CDR3 is 12 amino acids long. V was trimmed by 8 bases and J by 3 bases, leaving 11 bases between them. In germline, CDR1 is SNHLY, CDR2 FYNNEI. Here immunoSEQ multiplex PCR was the method, and the copy in TCRdb shows in-frame clones only, minus some. The sample has more than 100,000 clones, roughly 88% seen once. The specimen was peripheral blood. The J gene is TRBJ2-7, the V gene TRBV2; D is possibly TRBD2 (5 bases). The sequence came from a man in his forties with acute or convalescent COVID-19. CDR3 amino acids: CASSGNLYEQYF. The CDR3 DNA reads TGTGCCAGCTCGGGGAATCTCTACGAGCAGTACTTC.